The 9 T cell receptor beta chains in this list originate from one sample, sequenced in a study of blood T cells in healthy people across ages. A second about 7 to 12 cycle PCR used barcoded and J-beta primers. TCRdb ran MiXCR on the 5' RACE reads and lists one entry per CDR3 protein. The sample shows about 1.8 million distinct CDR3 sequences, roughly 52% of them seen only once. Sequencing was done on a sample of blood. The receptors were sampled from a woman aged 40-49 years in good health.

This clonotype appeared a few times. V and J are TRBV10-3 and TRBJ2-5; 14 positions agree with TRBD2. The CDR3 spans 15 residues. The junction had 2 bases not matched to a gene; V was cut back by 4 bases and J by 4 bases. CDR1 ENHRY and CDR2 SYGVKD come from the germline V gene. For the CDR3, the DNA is TGTGCCATCAGTGGAGGACTAGCGGGGGGAGAGACCCAGTACTTC. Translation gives CAISGGLAGGETQYF.

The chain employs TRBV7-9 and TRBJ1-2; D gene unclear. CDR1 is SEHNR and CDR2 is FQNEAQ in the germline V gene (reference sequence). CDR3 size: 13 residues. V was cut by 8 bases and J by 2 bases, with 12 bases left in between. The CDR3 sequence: CASEREPNYGYTF. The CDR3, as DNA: TGTGCCAGCGAACGAGAGCCAAACTATGGCTACACCTTC.

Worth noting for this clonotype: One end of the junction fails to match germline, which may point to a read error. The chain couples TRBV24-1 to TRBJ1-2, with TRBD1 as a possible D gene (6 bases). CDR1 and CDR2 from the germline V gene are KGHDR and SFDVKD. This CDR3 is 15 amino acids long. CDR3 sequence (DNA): TGTACCACCAGTGATGCCCGGACAGAGAACTATGGCTACACCTTC. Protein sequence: CTTSDARTENYGYTF.

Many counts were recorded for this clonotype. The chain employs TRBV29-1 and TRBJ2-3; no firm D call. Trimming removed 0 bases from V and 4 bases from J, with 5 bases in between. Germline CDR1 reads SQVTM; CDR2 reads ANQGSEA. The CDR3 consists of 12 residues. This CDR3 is CSVEDSPDTQYF. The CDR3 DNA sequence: TGCAGCGTTGAAGATTCCCCAGATACGCAGTATTTT.

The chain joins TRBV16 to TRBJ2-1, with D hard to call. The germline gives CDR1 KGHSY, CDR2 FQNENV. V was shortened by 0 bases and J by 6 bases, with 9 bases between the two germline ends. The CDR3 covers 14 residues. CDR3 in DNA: TGTGCCAGCAGCCAATCGTTTAGCCTCAATGAGCAGTTCTTC. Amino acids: CASSQSFSLNEQFF.

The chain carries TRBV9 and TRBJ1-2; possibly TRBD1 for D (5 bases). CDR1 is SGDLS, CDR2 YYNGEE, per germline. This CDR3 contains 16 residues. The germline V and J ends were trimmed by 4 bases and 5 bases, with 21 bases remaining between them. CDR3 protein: CASSPPAQGTYYGYTF. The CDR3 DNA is TGTGCCAGCAGCCCCCCCGCCCAGGGAACTTATTATGGCTACACCTTC.

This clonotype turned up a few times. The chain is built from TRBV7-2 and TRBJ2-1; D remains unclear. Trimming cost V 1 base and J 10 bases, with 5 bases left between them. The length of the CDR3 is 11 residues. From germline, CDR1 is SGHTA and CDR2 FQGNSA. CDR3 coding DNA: TGTGCCAGCAGCTTAGACTGGGAGCAGTTCTTC. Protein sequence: CASSLDWEQFF.

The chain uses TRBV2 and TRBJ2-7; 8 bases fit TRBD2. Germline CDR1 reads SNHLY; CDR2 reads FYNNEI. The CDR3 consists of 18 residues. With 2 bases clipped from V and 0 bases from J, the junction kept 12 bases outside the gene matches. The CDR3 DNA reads TGTGCCAGCAGTGAATGGAGGAGTAGCGGGGTTAGCTCCTACGAGCAGTACTTC. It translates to CASSEWRSSGVSSYEQYF.

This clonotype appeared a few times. CDR3 bases: TGTGCCAGCAGTGGGGAGCGAGGTACGCAGTATTTT. Translation: CASSGERGTQYF. The V gene is TRBV2, the J gene TRBJ2-3; D possibly corresponds to TRBD2 (5 bases). Deletions cut 4 bases from V and 8 bases from J, with 10 bases between. CDR1 and CDR2 (germline): SNHLY, FYNNEI. There are 12 residues in the CDR3.